Listed below are T cell receptor beta chains from one sample, sequenced in a study of OX40 agonist ivuxolimab in advanced cancers. Profiled with immunoSEQ multiplex PCR; TCRdb holds only in-frame clones, not every one. The table has some 98,000 clones, about 91% seen once; the top ten hold 0.3% to 0.4%. Sequenced here: CD4+ or CD8+ T cells sorted from blood, sampled in a trial of the OX40 agonist ivuxolimab. The receptors were sampled from an adult with an advanced solid tumor such as melanoma, head and neck, liver or kidney cancer. CDR3s include the opening cysteine and the closing phenylalanine or tryptophan. A D gene is named only where the DNA matches it firmly. Size tells how often a clone was seen (once, few, many) or the class of an expanded clone, and some rows leave it out.

size,J,D,V,DNA,CDR3
-,TRBJ2-1,-,TRBV4-1,TGCGCCAGCAGCCAAAGGGTAGCGGTTGTTGATGAGCAGTTCTTC,CASSQRVAVVDEQFF
-,TRBJ2-5,-,TRBV7-2,TGTGCCAGCAGCTTTTCGACGGTAGAAACCCAGTACTTC,CASSFSTVETQYF
once,TRBJ2-3,-,TRBV29-1,TGCAGCGTTGAGGACGCAACTACGCAGTATTTT,CSVEDATTQYF
-,TRBJ1-5,-,TRBV6-6,TGTGCCAGCAGTTCCCGTGTTAGCAATCAGCCCCAGCATTTT,CASSSRVSNQPQHF
-,TRBJ2-5,TRBD2,TRBV14,TGTGCCAGCAGCCAAGTAAGGCGGGAGGTGCGAGAGACCCAGTACTTC,CASSQVRREVRETQYF
-,TRBJ2-1,TRBD2,TRBV27,TGTGCCAGCAGTTCCTTAGCGGGAGGGCCCCATGAGCAGTTCTTC,CASSSLAGGPHEQFF
once,TRBJ2-2,-,TRBV12-2,TGTGCAAGTCGCTTACTAGCGGGAGGGAACACCGGGGAGCTGTTTTTT,CASRLLAGGNTGELFF
-,TRBJ2-1,TRBD2,TRBV19,TGTGCCAGCCGCAGGGGTGGGACTAGCGGGAGACCGGGTGAGCAGTTCTTC,CASRRGGTSGRPGEQFF
-,TRBJ2-1,-,TRBV21-1,TGTGCCAGCAGCAAAGGTAACAAGGGTGTCTCCTACAATGAGCAGTTCTTC,CASSKGNKGVSYNEQFF
-,TRBJ1-3,-,TRBV7-9,TGTGCCAGCAGCTTAGCGGCGATCTCTGGAAACACCATATATTTT,CASSLAAISGNTIYF
-,TRBJ2-1,-,TRBV7-9,TGTGCCAGCAGCTTCGTCTCAGGTAGTTACAATGAGCAGTTCTTC,CASSFVSGSYNEQFF
few,TRBJ2-1,TRBD1,TRBV15,TGTGCCACCAGCAGAGCCCCGACAGGGTTGACCTACAATGAGCAGTTCTTC,CATSRAPTGLTYNEQFF
-,TRBJ2-5,TRBD2,TRBV5-6,TGTGCCAGCACCAAAGGGGGCGGGAGGGCCGGGGAGACCCAGTACTTC,CASTKGGGRAGETQYF
-,TRBJ1-4,-,TRBV28,TGTGCCAGCAGTTTACGGGGGGTTAATGAAAAACTGTTTTTT,CASSLRGVNEKLFF
-,TRBJ1-5,-,TRBV18,TGTGCCAGCTCACCTACGGGGGGCAATCAGCCCCAGCATTTT,CASSPTGGNQPQHF
-,TRBJ2-5,-,TRBV6-5,TGTGCCAGCAGTTCCCACCCAGGGGGAGGTGAGACCCAGTACTTC,CASSSHPGGGETQYF
-,TRBJ2-1,-,TRBV7-9,TGTGCCAGCAGCTTAGCCCCGCTAGCAAATGAGCAGTTCTTC,CASSLAPLANEQFF
-,TRBJ2-7,-,TRBV7-2,TGTGCCAGCAGCTACCGAAGTGGCTCCTACGAGCAGTACTTC,CASSYRSGSYEQYF
-,TRBJ2-7,TRBD2,TRBV5-1,TGCGCCAGCAGCTTGGGCGGGAGTACCTCCTACGAGCAGTACTTC,CASSLGGSTSYEQYF
-,TRBJ1-2,TRBD1,TRBV2,TGTGCCAGCAGCCCTGGACAGGGGGCTAACTATGGCTACACCTTC,CASSPGQGANYGYTF
-,TRBJ1-2,-,TRBV5-1,TGCGCCAGCAGCTTGGACAGCTTCTATGGCTACACCTTC,CASSLDSFYGYTF
-,TRBJ2-1,TRBD2,TRBV5-8,TGTGCCAGCAGGTTAGGGACTAGCTCCTACAATGAGCAGTTCTTC,CASRLGTSSYNEQFF
-,TRBJ2-7,TRBD1,TRBV28,TGTGCCAGCAGTTTGGGACAGGGACCCTACGAGCAGTACTTC,CASSLGQGPYEQYF
-,TRBJ2-7,-,TRBV18,TGTGCCAGCTCACCAAATACAGCAAGCTCCTACGAGCAGTACTTC,CASSPNTASSYEQYF
-,TRBJ2-3,TRBD2,TRBV6-1,TGTGCCAGCAGTGAAGGGGGTAGACTAGCGGGGAACACAGATACGCAGTATTTT,CASSEGGRLAGNTDTQYF
few,TRBJ2-7,TRBD1,TRBV28,TGTGCCAGCAGCATTATGATGGGACAGGGGGCGCAGGAGCAGTACTTC,CASSIMMGQGAQEQYF
-,TRBJ1-2,-,TRBV7-2,TGTGCCAGCAGCTTCCTTCAGGGTAATAACTATGGCTACACCTTC,CASSFLQGNNYGYTF
-,TRBJ2-7,-,TRBV5-6,TGTGCCAGCAGCCCGGACGGAACCCTCTACGAGCAGTACTTC,CASSPDGTLYEQYF
-,TRBJ2-5,-,TRBV7-9,TGTGCCAGCAGCTTACGGGACGGAGAGACCCAGTACTTC,CASSLRDGETQYF
-,TRBJ2-3,-,TRBV5-1,TGCGCCAGCAGCATGATGACAGTCAGCACAGATACGCAGTATTTT,CASSMMTVSTDTQYF
-,TRBJ2-6,-,TRBV27,TGTGCCAGCAGTGGGGTGTGGGGGGCTGGGGCCAACGTCCTGACTTTC,CASSGVWGAGANVLTF
-,TRBJ2-3,-,TRBV6-6,TGTGCCAGCAGTTATACGAGGGCAGATACGCAGTATTTT,CASSYTRADTQYF